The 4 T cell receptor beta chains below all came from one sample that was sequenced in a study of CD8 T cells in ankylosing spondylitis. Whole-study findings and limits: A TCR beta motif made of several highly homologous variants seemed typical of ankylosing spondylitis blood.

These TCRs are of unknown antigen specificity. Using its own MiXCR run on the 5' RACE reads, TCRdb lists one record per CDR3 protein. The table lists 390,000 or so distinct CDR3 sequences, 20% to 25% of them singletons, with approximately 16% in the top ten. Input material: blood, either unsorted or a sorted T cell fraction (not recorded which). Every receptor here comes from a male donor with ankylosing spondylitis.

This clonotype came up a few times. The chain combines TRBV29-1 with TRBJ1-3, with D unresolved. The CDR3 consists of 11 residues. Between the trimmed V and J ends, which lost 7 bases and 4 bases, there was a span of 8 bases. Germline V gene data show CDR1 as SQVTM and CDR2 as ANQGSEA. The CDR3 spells CSGAHGNTIYF. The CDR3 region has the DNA TGCAGCGGTGCCCACGGAAACACCATATATTTT.

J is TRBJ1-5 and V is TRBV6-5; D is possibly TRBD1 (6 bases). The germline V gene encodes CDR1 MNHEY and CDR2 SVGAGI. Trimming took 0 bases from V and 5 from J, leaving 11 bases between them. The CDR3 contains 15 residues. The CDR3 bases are TGTGCCAGCAGTTACTCAATGAACAGGGATCAGCCCCAGCATTTT. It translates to CASSYSMNRDQPQHF.

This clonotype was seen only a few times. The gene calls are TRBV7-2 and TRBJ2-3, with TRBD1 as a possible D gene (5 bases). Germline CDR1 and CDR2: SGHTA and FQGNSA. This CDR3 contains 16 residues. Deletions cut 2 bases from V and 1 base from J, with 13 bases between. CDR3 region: CASSLTTGARTDTQYF. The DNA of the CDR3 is TGTGCCAGCAGCTTAACGACTGGGGCTCGCACAGATACGCAGTATTTT.

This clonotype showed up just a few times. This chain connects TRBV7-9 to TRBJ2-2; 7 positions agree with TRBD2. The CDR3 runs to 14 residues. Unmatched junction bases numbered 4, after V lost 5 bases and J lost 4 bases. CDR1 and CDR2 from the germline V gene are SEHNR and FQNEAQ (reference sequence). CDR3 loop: CASSGRLATGELFF. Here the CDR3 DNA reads TGTGCCAGCAGCGGGCGACTAGCCACCGGGGAGCTGTTTTTT.